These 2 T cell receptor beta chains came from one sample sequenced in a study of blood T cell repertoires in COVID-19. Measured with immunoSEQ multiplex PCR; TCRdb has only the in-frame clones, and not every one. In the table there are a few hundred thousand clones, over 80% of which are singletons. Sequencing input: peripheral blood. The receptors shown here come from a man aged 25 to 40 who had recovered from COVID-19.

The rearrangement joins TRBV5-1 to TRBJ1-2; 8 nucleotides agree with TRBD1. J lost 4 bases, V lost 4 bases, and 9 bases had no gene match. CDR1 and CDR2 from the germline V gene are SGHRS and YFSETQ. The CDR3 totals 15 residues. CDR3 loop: CASSPGQANTYGYTF. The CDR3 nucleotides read TGCGCCAGCAGCCCGGGACAGGCCAATACCTATGGCTACACCTTC.

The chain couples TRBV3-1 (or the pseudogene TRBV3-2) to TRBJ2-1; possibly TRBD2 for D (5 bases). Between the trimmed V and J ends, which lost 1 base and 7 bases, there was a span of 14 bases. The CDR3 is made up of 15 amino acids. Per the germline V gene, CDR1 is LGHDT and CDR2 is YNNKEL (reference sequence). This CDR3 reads CASSQGLDSFNEQFF. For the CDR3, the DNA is TGTGCCAGCAGCCAAGGTCTGGACTCCTTTAATGAGCAGTTCTTC.